This T cell receptor (beta chain) emerged from a study of radiotherapy plus CTLA-4 blockade in lung cancer. General study points: Following radiotherapy plus ipilimumab, tumor-derived TCR clones expanded in the blood.

This table comes from immunoSEQ multiplex PCR, and its TCRdb copy is limited to in-frame clones, with some not included. The data show nearly 110,000 clones, with more than 75% seen just once and over 2% held by the top ten. As to this clone: The antigen remains unidentified.

Looked up from germline, CDR1 is GTSNPN and CDR2 is SVGIG (reference sequence). The length of the CDR3 is 14 residues. After removal of 5 bases from V and 6 bases from J, the junction contained 13 bases not matched to a gene. This sequence joins TRBV30 and TRBJ2-7; 7 nucleotides agree with TRBD1. This TCR was sampled from a human donor with non-small cell lung cancer that progressed on radiotherapy plus ipilimumab. Some clones in this sample may be carry-over from other donors' samples. The sequenced sample was peripheral blood, obtained from a patient treated with radiotherapy plus ipilimumab. The CDR3 nucleotides are TGTGCCTGGGCCAGGACAGGTCCGGGTCGCGAGCAGTACTTC. Its protein is CAWARTGPGREQYF.